Reported below is one TCR beta chain. Its antigen is as yet unknown. The data belong to a study of cytomegalovirus exposure and HLA in healthy donors. General study findings and limits: Associated with cytomegalovirus, according to the listing, were 150 to 200 TCR beta chains.

The PCR had 60 Vbeta and 13 Jbeta primers. This table comes from immunoSEQ multiplex PCR, and its TCRdb copy is limited to in-frame clones, with some not included. The sample lists 200,000 to 250,000 clones; 80% to 90% were seen once. Donors had nominal health at sampling but likely had unrecorded immune exposures. This CDR3 contains 14 residues. Per the germline V gene, CDR1 is SGHKS and CDR2 is YYEKEE (reference sequence). V shed 1 base and J 3 bases; nucleotides not matched to a gene: 2. The sample was PBMCs. This clonotype was obtained from a man aged 25-40 years in good health and CMV-seronegative. This rearrangement joins TRBV5-5 to TRBJ1-2; the match to TRBD1 covers 8 bases. The CDR3 region is CASSLSGGDYGYTF. CDR3 bases: TGTGCCAGCAGCTTGTCAGGGGGCGACTATGGCTACACCTTC.